Listed below are T cell receptor beta chains from one sample, sequenced in a study of CD8 T cells in ankylosing spondylitis. MiXCR was run by TCRdb on the 5' RACE reads, yielding one entry per CDR3 protein. Among about 240,000 distinct CDR3 sequences listed, roughly a quarter were seen once. What was sequenced was blood, either unsorted or a sorted T cell fraction (not recorded which). The source of these receptors is a male donor with ankylosing spondylitis or in good health (not recorded which). Each CDR3 is given with its conserved first and last residue. The D gene is left open where the match is weak. Clone size, where shown, is once, few, many, or a class for clones that have expanded.

-	many	TRBJ2-5	TRBV29-1	TGCAGCGTTGAAGGGACCGAGTTCCAAGAGACCCAGTACTTC	CSVEGTEFQETQYF
-	many	TRBJ2-7	TRBV6-5	TGTGCCAGCACAAAGACAGGTGGAACGCAGTACTTC	CASTKTGGTQYF
-	-	TRBJ2-7	TRBV20-1	TGCAGTGCCGCAAAACAGGGTCTGTACGAGCAGTACTTC	CSAAKQGLYEQYF
-	few	TRBJ1-3	TRBV6-6	TGTGCCAGCCGGGACCTCCGGAACACCATATATTTT	CASRDLRNTIYF
-	many	TRBJ1-3	TRBV20-1	TGCAGTGCTAGAGATTTTGCAGGGGGAAACACCATATATTTT	CSARDFAGGNTIYF
-	few	TRBJ1-5	TRBV3-1	TGTGCCAGCAGCCAAGGACACAGGGGCAATCAGCCCCAGCATTTT	CASSQGHRGNQPQHF
-	-	TRBJ2-3	TRBV5-1	TGCGCCAGCAGCTCCTACCCTACAGATACGCAGTATTTT	CASSSYPTDTQYF
-	-	TRBJ1-1	TRBV3-1	TGTGCCAGCAGCCAAGTGGTCAGGGCCCACACTGAAGCTTTCTTT	CASSQVVRAHTEAFF
TRBD2	-	TRBJ2-1	TRBV7-3	TGTGCCAGCAGCAGAGGGACTAGCCTTTACAATGAGCAGTTCTTC	CASSRGTSLYNEQFF
-	few	TRBJ2-7	TRBV29-1	TGCAGCGTTTACCAGCCTGGGGGCGTGGGCTACGAGCAGTACTTC	CSVYQPGGVGYEQYF
-	-	TRBJ2-2	TRBV7-9	TGTGCCAGCAGCTTAGTTGGGAGTCTGAACACCGGGGAGCTGTTTTTT	CASSLVGSLNTGELFF
-	many	TRBJ1-2	TRBV29-1	TGCAGCGTTGTTAGTAACTATGGCTACACCTTC	CSVVSNYGYTF
TRBD2	many	TRBJ2-3	TRBV6-1	TGTGCCAGCAGTCCCTCAGCGGGGCGGGATACGCAGTATTTT	CASSPSAGRDTQYF
-	many	TRBJ2-7	TRBV12-3/TRBV12-4	TGTGCCAGCAGTTTGAGGGAGGGGGCCTACGAGCAGTACTTC	CASSLREGAYEQYF
TRBD2	-	TRBJ2-3	TRBV6-1	TGTGCCAGCAGGGGGCTAGCGGGGGGCACAGATACGCAGTATTTT	CASRGLAGGTDTQYF
-	-	TRBJ1-1	TRBV6-1	TGTGCCAGCAGGGACCAGGGACACACTGAAGCTTTCTTT	CASRDQGHTEAFF
TRBD2	many	TRBJ2-1	TRBV12-3/TRBV12-4	TGTGCCAGCAGCCCTAGCGGGGGGGGTTACAATGAGCAGTTCTTC	CASSPSGGGYNEQFF
-	-	TRBJ2-3	TRBV5-5	TGTGCCAGCAGCTTCAGTCTTATCGAAGATACGCAGTATTTT	CASSFSLIEDTQYF
TRBD2	few	TRBJ2-4	TRBV20-1	TGCAGTGCTAGAGGGAGCGGGGGTATAGCCAAAAACATTCAGTACTTC	CSARGSGGIAKNIQYF
-	many	TRBJ1-2	TRBV20-1	TGCAGTGCTCCCCGTGAGAGGTCCAACTATGGCTACACCTTC	CSAPRERSNYGYTF
-	few	TRBJ2-6	TRBV3-1	TGTGCCAGCAGCCGCGGCCAAGAGTTATCTGGGGCCAACGTCCTGACTTTC	CASSRGQELSGANVLTF
TRBD2	once	TRBJ2-5	TRBV7-6	TGTGCCAGCAGCTCGGGACTAGCGGGGGGCGGGGAGACCCAGTACTTC	CASSSGLAGGGETQYF
-	-	TRBJ1-6	TRBV29-1	TGCAGCGCCTGCCAGGACAGTCATTCACCCCTCCACTTT	CSACQDSHSPLHF
-	-	TRBJ1-6	TRBV5-5	TGTGCCAGCAGCCGCATGCTTGTTGGGGGTAATTCACCCCTCCACTTT	CASSRMLVGGNSPLHF
-	-	TRBJ2-5	TRBV7-6	TGTGCCAGCAGCGTCATGGAGACCCAGTACTTC	CASSVMETQYF
-	-	TRBJ2-7	TRBV12-3/TRBV12-4	TGTGCCAGCAGTTGGGGGAACGAGCAGTACTTC	CASSWGNEQYF
-	few	TRBJ2-3	TRBV20-1	TGCAGTGCTAGAGTCGAGATTACAGATACGCAGTATTTT	CSARVEITDTQYF
-	few	TRBJ2-7	TRBV20-1	TGCAGTGCTAGGATCCAGGGTGCCACCTACGAGCAGTACTTC	CSARIQGATYEQYF
-	few	TRBJ2-1	TRBV5-1	TGCGCCAGCAGCTTGGAACTCGACTACGAGCAGTTCTTC	CASSLELDYEQFF
-	-	TRBJ2-7	TRBV10-3	TGTGCCATCAGTCCTCAGACGAACTCCTACGAGCAGTACTTC	CAISPQTNSYEQYF
-	-	TRBJ2-7	TRBV29-1	TGCAGCGTCGGGACACCGGGGGAGCAGTACTTC	CSVGTPGEQYF
TRBD2	-	TRBJ2-3	TRBV7-2	TGTGCCAGCAGCAGACTAGCGGGGGGCTCAGATACGCAGTATTTT	CASSRLAGGSDTQYF
-	many	TRBJ1-2	TRBV29-1	TGCAGCGTGACCGATTACTATGGCTACACCTTC	CSVTDYYGYTF
TRBD2	many	TRBJ2-2	TRBV4-1	TGCGCCAGCAGACAAACTAGCGGGAGCCAAACCGGGGAGCTGTTTTTT	CASRQTSGSQTGELFF
-	many	TRBJ1-1	TRBV12-3/TRBV12-4	TGTGCCAGCAGTTTACGGTTGAGTGAAGCTTTCTTT	CASSLRLSEAFF
-	few	TRBJ2-5	TRBV20-1	TGCAGTGCTAGAGATGGTAGCAGGGGGGGGGCACAGACCCAGTACTTC	CSARDGSRGGAQTQYF
TRBD1	few	TRBJ1-5	TRBV7-4	TGTGCCAGCAGCTTAGAGCTAGAGACAGGGGACTTTACCGGTAGCAATCAGCCCCAGCATTTT	CASSLELETGDFTGSNQPQHF
-	few	TRBJ2-7	TRBV6-5	TGTGCCAGCAGTTATCCGGGGACTTCGTGGCAGTACTTC	CASSYPGTSWQYF
-	once	TRBJ2-4	TRBV27	TGTGCCAGCAGTTTATCCCGGACAGCCTTCGTAGCCAAAAACATTCAGTACTTC	CASSLSRTAFVAKNIQYF
-	few	TRBJ2-3	TRBV6-5	TGTGCCAGCAGTTACGACGACAGCACAGATACGCAGTATTTT	CASSYDDSTDTQYF
TRBD2	few	TRBJ2-5	TRBV20-1	TGCAGTGCTTCTCTAGCGGGGGGCCAGTACTTC	CSASLAGGQYF
-	many	TRBJ2-7	TRBV20-1	TGCAGTGGTAGGGGGGACACCTACGAGCAGTACTTC	CSGRGDTYEQYF
-	few	TRBJ2-3	TRBV6-4	TGTGCCAGCAGTGACTTCCCGTTGGCAGATACGCAGTATTTT	CASSDFPLADTQYF